The T cell receptor beta chain described here comes from a study of blood T cell repertoires in COVID-19. Across the study: Samples of COVID-19 (acute and convalescent) were obtained from the United States, Italy and Spain. T cells, B-cell-depleted T cells, or PBMCs supplied cDNA or gDNA.

Methods used by the authors: Using reference gene primer amplification, nucleated cell counts were estimated. Repertoires were generated with immunoSEQ multiplex PCR, while TCRdb's copy carries only in-frame clones and drops some. Clone size and V and J calls were adopted from that table, with D and trimming inferred from the DNA. The table lists 240,000 or so clones, 85% to 90% of them singletons. This clone was observed once. V lost 8 bases to trimming and J lost 2 bases, with 18 bases between them. Germline CDR1 is MNHEY and CDR2 is SVGAGI. The CDR3 loop spans 15 amino acids. This sequence originates from a woman in her sixties or seventies with active or convalescent COVID-19. The V gene is TRBV6-5, the J gene TRBJ1-1; tentative D call: TRBD1 (5 bases). Sequenced sample: peripheral blood. CDR3 bases: TGTGCCAGCTCGCGCCGGGAGGGGCGTAACACTGAAGCTTTCTTT. Its translation: CASSRREGRNTEAFF.